The 10 T cell receptor beta chains below all came from one sample that was sequenced in a study of blood T cell repertoires in COVID-19. The assay was immunoSEQ multiplex PCR, and TCRdb's table has in-frame clones only and misses some. The data hold about 250,000 clones, with 70% to 90% observed a single time. The sample taken for sequencing was peripheral blood. Every receptor here comes from a woman aged 30 to 39 with COVID-19, enrolled during active disease.

This rearrangement joins TRBV27 to TRBJ2-3; no clear D. The CDR3 totals 14 residues. Germline CDR1 MNHEY, CDR2 SMNVEV (reference sequence). V lost 5 bases and J 4 bases, leaving 13 bases between the germline ends. The DNA of the CDR3 is TGTGCCAGCAGTATGACTCGAATTGCAGATACGCAGTATTTT. Translation: CASSMTRIADTQYF.

The V gene is TRBV29-1, the J gene TRBJ1-1, with TRBD1 as a possible D gene (5 bases). The germline gives CDR1 SQVTM, CDR2 ANQGSEA. V dropped 4 bases and J dropped 5 bases, with 11 bases sitting between them. The CDR3 totals 12 residues. CDR3 DNA sequence: TGCAGCGTTGTGGCAGGGCGAACTGAAGCTTTCTTT. It yields the protein CSVVAGRTEAFF. Filled out from reference TRBV29-1 and TRBJ1-1, the complete variable domain reads SAVISQKPSRDICQRGTSLTIQCQVDSQVTMMFWYRQQPGQSLTLIATANQGSEATYESGFVIDKFPISRPNLTFSTLTVSNMSPEDSSIYLCSVVAGRTEAFFGQGTRLTVV.

Turning to this clone: Other DNA variants within this sample encode the same CDR3. The V call is TRBV5-1, the J call TRBJ2-1; 7 nucleotides agree with TRBD1. The germline V gene has CDR1 SGHRS and CDR2 YFSETQ. Germline trimming cut 0 bases from V and 2 bases from J; bases unmatched to any gene: 2. This CDR3 region has 15 residues. DNA of the CDR3: TGCGCCAGCAGCTTGGGGGACAGAGCCTACAATGAGCAGTTCTTC. It is translated as CASSLGDRAYNEQFF.

The rearrangement joins TRBV10-3 to TRBJ2-3; no firm D call. Per germline, CDR1 ENHRY and CDR2 SYGVKD. Trimming stripped 9 bases from V and 2 bases from J, with 15 bases between. The CDR3 runs 14 residues. The CDR3 loop is CAIRGAFPTDTQYF. The CDR3 bases are TGTGCCATTAGAGGAGCCTTCCCCACAGATACGCAGTATTTT.

The gene calls are TRBV28 and TRBJ2-7; 7 bases are shared with TRBD2. V lost 9 bases and J lost 3; bases outside the gene matches: 8. Germline V lookup: CDR1 MDHEN, CDR2 SYDVKM. This CDR3 contains 13 residues. CDR3 region: CASWGGRLYEQYF. The CDR3 DNA reads TGTGCCAGTTGGGGAGGGCGCCTCTACGAGCAGTACTTC.

This chain connects TRBV13 to TRBJ2-3; 10 nucleotides align to TRBD2. Germline V gives CDR1 PRHDT, CDR2 FYEKMQ (reference sequence). This CDR3 spans 16 amino acids. V lost 3 bases and J lost 1; bases outside the gene matches: 4. The CDR3 protein is CASSFQREGRTDTQYF. The CDR3 region has the DNA TGTGCCAGCAGCTTCCAGCGGGAGGGCCGCACAGATACGCAGTATTTT.

This clone was detected once. CDR3 sequence: CAISRQGRNQPQHF. The DNA for the CDR3 is TGTGCCATCAGCAGACAGGGGCGAAATCAGCCCCAGCATTTT. The chain joins TRBV10-3 to TRBJ1-5; 8 bases map to TRBD1. Per the germline V gene, CDR1 is ENHRY and CDR2 is SYGVKD. This CDR3 is 14 amino acids long. After removal of 6 bases from V and 4 bases from J, the junction contained 5 bases not matched to a gene.

This clone was seen once. Written as DNA, the CDR3 is TGTGCCAGCAGTGACCCGACTAGCGGGGGGGAGGGTGAGCAGTTCTTC. Protein product: CASSDPTSGGEGEQFF. This sequence joins TRBV2 and TRBJ2-1; TRBD2 agrees at 14 bases. Germline lookup yields CDR1 SNHLY and CDR2 FYNNEI. The V segment lost 3 bases and the J segment 9 bases; nucleotides outside the gene matches: 7. The CDR3 is made up of 16 amino acids.

The sample holds one count of this clone. The DNA for the CDR3 is TGTGCCAGCAGTTCCGCCGGGACAGGGAACACTGAAGCTTTCTTT. Protein product: CASSSAGTGNTEAFF. The chain is built from TRBV6-2 or TRBV6-3 and TRBJ1-1; 8 bases align to TRBD1. V was pared by 4 bases and J by 1 base, with 5 bases of the junction left unmatched. This CDR3 is 15 amino acids long. Per the germline V gene, CDR1 is MNHEY and CDR2 is SVGEGT.

The chain links TRBV18 to TRBJ1-4; D call uncertain. Germline V gene lookup returns CDR1 KGHSH and CDR2 LQKENI. The CDR3 consists of 13 residues. V lost 3 bases and J 7 bases, leaving 9 bases between the germline ends. This CDR3 reads CASSPLEGEKLFF. The CDR3 nucleotides read TGTGCCAGCTCACCCCTTGAGGGTGAAAAACTGTTTTTT.